What follows are 18 T cell receptor beta chains derived from one specimen sequenced in a study of blood T cell repertoires in COVID-19. Assay used: immunoSEQ multiplex PCR; TCRdb lists only in-frame clones, some missing. Here the sample spans around 100,000 clones, 80% to 90% being singletons. Sequencing input: peripheral blood. All receptors come from a woman at least 80 years old with acute or convalescent COVID-19.

This chain links TRBV2 with TRBJ1-2; 9 positions match TRBD1. CDR3 length equals 14 residues. The germline CDR1 and CDR2 sequences are SNHLY and FYNNEI. V lost 6 bases to trimming and J lost 5 bases; unmatched junction nucleotides: 7. The chain's CDR3 is CASSEGQGIYGYTF. CDR3 sequence (DNA): TGTGCCAGCAGCGAGGGACAGGGTATTTATGGCTACACCTTC.

V and J are TRBV18 and TRBJ1-2; a possible D gene is TRBD1 (6 bases). The CDR3 loop spans 15 amino acids. Germline V gene data show CDR1 as KGHSH and CDR2 as LQKENI. V dropped 4 bases and J dropped 4 bases, with 16 bases sitting between them. This chain's CDR3 is CASSQAGGPIYGYTF. The CDR3 nucleotides are TGTGCCAGCTCACAGGCGGGGGGGCCCATCTATGGCTACACCTTC.

The chain has TRBV10-3 and TRBJ2-6; 7 nucleotides agree with TRBD1. V lost 0 bases, J lost 0 bases, and 11 bases stayed unmatched. Germline CDR1 ENHRY, CDR2 SYGVKD. CDR3 length: 20 amino acids. Here the CDR3 DNA reads TGTGCCATCAGTGAGTCTGGGTCGACAGGGAAGGGCTCTGGGGCCAACGTCCTGACTTTC. Amino acids: CAISESGSTGKGSGANVLTF.

The chain recombines TRBV9 with TRBJ2-5; 13 nucleotides line up with TRBD2. There are 16 residues in the CDR3. The V segment lost 4 bases and the J segment 5 bases; nucleotides outside the gene matches: 8. The germline V gene has CDR1 SGDLS and CDR2 YYNGEE. CDR3 sequence (DNA): TGTGCCAGCAGCATGGGACTAGCGGGGAGGGGGGAGACCCAGTACTTC. Amino acids: CASSMGLAGRGETQYF.

The chain has TRBV2 and TRBJ2-7, with D perhaps TRBD1 (6 bases). CDR3 length: 15 amino acids. Trimming took off 8 bases at V and 0 bases at J, with 17 bases between the two ends. Germline-derived CDR1 and CDR2 are SNHLY and FYNNEI. This chain's CDR3 is CASAGVQGSSYEQYF. CDR3 in DNA: TGTGCCAGCGCCGGTGTTCAGGGGAGCTCCTACGAGCAGTACTTC.

This chain uses TRBV27 with TRBJ1-5, with 8 nucleotides matching TRBD1. This CDR3 contains 18 residues. With 4 bases clipped from V and 1 base from J, the junction kept 12 bases outside the gene matches. Germline CDR1 MNHEY, CDR2 SMNVEV (reference sequence). The CDR3 nucleotides are TGTGCCAGCAGTTCCATACAGGGGGGGTTATTAAGCAATCAGCCCCAGCATTTT. Translating gives CASSSIQGGLLSNQPQHF.

The rearrangement uses TRBV28 and TRBJ2-1, with a tentative D call TRBD1 (6 bases). V lost 4 bases and J 12 bases, leaving 16 bases between the germline ends. CDR3 length: 13 amino acids. Germline assignment: CDR1 MDHEN and CDR2 SYDVKM. The CDR3 sequence: CASSSPYGTWQFF. As DNA, the CDR3 is TGTGCCAGCAGTTCCCCCTATGGGACATGGCAGTTCTTC.

The rearrangement joins TRBV6-5 to TRBJ1-2; tentatively, D is TRBD1 (6 bases). Trimming pared 4 bases from V and 4 bases from J, leaving 7 bases between. The CDR3 is made up of 12 amino acids. Germline assignment: CDR1 MNHEY and CDR2 SVGAGI. CDR3 in amino acids: CASSSGVYGYTF. In DNA form, the CDR3 reads TGTGCCAGCAGTTCAGGGGTCTATGGCTACACCTTC.

The chain joins TRBV21-1 to TRBJ2-5; the table calls TRBD1, which could not be checked here. TRBV21-1 is described as a pseudogene. The CDR3 runs 16 residues. This CDR3 is CASSLEPGQPRETQYF. In DNA, the CDR3 is TGTGCCAGCAGTCTTGAACCGGGACAGCCAAGAGAGACCCAGTACTTC.

The J gene is TRBJ1-5, the V gene TRBV28, with 7 bases fitting TRBD1. After removal of 5 bases from V and 6 bases from J, the junction contained 10 bases not matched to a gene. Germline lookup yields CDR1 MDHEN and CDR2 SYDVKM. CDR3 length equals 15 residues. CDR3 region: CASSLDREVSQPQHF. The CDR3 DNA sequence: TGTGCCAGCAGTCTAGACAGGGAGGTCAGTCAGCCCCAGCATTTT.

This sequence joins TRBV4-3 and TRBJ2-5; perhaps TRBD1 as D (5 bases). CDR1 is LGHNA and CDR2 is YSLEER in the germline V gene. Deletions cut 1 base from V and 4 bases from J, with 22 bases between. The CDR3 contains 18 residues. CDR3 residues: CASSQVMWGTGPGETQYF. CDR3 DNA: TGCGCCAGCAGCCAAGTAATGTGGGGTACAGGTCCGGGAGAGACCCAGTACTTC.

This chain joins TRBV6-4 and TRBJ2-1; 9 bases align to TRBD1. Germline V gene lookup returns CDR1 MRHNA and CDR2 SNTAGT. This CDR3 region has 14 residues. Germline trimming cut 4 bases from V and 7 bases from J; bases unmatched to any gene: 5. The DNA for the CDR3 is TGTGCCAGCAGTGCACAGGGGGCGCAGAATGAGCAGTTCTTC. It codes for CASSAQGAQNEQFF.

The CDR3 DNA follows: TGCGCCAGCAGGGAAGACAATTACAATGAGCAGTTCTTC. It specifies CASREDNYNEQFF. V usage is TRBV5-1 and J usage is TRBJ2-1; D gene unclear. With 5 bases removed from V and 4 bases from J, the gap between germline ends came to 10 bases. CDR3 length equals 13 residues. The germline V gene encodes CDR1 SGHRS and CDR2 YFSETQ.

The chain carries TRBV11-2 and TRBJ1-2, with D uncertain. This CDR3 contains 15 residues. Trimming shortened V by 0 bases and J by 4 bases, and 12 bases separated the two germline ends. Germline V lookup: CDR1 SGHAT, CDR2 FQNNGV. The CDR3 DNA sequence: TGTGCCAGCAGCTTAGAGGGAGGCACTGGCTATGGCTACACCTTC. As protein: CASSLEGGTGYGYTF.

J is TRBJ2-7 and V is TRBV2, with 8 bases matching TRBD1. V shed 8 bases and J 4 bases; nucleotides not matched to a gene: 7. CDR1 SNHLY and CDR2 FYNNEI come from the germline V gene. This CDR3 has 13 residues. The CDR3 spells CASAGTGNYEQYF. For the CDR3, the DNA is TGTGCCAGCGCCGGGACAGGTAATTACGAGCAGTACTTC.

The CDR3 DNA reads TGTGCCGTAGGGGACAAGAACACTGAAGCTTTCTTT. Its protein is CAVGDKNTEAFF. This chain connects TRBV21-1 to TRBJ1-1; TRBD1 is taken as the D call from the table, unchecked against the DNA. TRBV21-1 is recorded as a pseudogene. CDR3 length equals 12 residues.

The gene calls are TRBV20-1 and TRBJ1-1; D is possibly TRBD1 (5 bases). The CDR3 is made up of 11 amino acids. V gave up 1 base and J gave up 8 bases, with 8 bases separating them. Germline V gene data show CDR1 as DFQATT and CDR2 as SNEGSKA (reference sequence). The CDR3 nucleotides read TGCAGTGCTAGAGCTCCAGGGGAAGCTTTCTTT. Its protein product is CSARAPGEAFF.

This chain uses TRBV7-2 with TRBJ1-4, with D perhaps matching TRBD1 (5 bases). Germline values: CDR1 SGHTA, CDR2 FQGNSA. The germline V and J ends were trimmed by 0 bases and 5 bases, with 7 bases remaining between them. The CDR3 is 14 residues long. The CDR3 DNA sequence: TGTGCCAGCAGCTTAGCTCAGGGCAATGAAAAACTGTTTTTT. This encodes CASSLAQGNEKLFF.